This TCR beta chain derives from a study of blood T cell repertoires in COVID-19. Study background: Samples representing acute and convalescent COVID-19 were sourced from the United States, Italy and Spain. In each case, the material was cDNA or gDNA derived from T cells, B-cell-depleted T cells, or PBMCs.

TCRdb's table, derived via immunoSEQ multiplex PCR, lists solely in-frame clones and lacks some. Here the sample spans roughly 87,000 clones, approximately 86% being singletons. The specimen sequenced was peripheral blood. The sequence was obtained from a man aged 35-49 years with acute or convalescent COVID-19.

The CDR3 bases are TGCGCCAGCAGCTTACAGGCTAGCACAGATACGCAGTATTTT. It is translated as CASSLQASTDTQYF. The rearrangement joins TRBV5-1 to TRBJ2-3, with D possibly matching TRBD1 (5 bases). Germline loops: CDR1 SGHRS, CDR2 YFSETQ. Trimming left V 2 bases short and J 0 bases short, with 7 bases between. This CDR3 is 14 amino acids long.